The 11 T cell receptor beta chains below were found in one sample sequenced in a study of blood T cell repertoires in COVID-19. Clones were sequenced by immunoSEQ multiplex PCR, and TCRdb holds only the in-frame ones, with some missing. The table records 110,000 to 150,000 clones, 75% to 85% of them present only once. Sample: peripheral blood. Receptor source: a man in his 60s with acute or convalescent COVID-19.

This clone was picked up one time. J is TRBJ2-1 and V is TRBV29-1; D unresolved. The CDR3 spans 11 residues. Germline assignment: CDR1 SQVTM and CDR2 ANQGSEA. V lost 8 bases to trimming and J lost 6 bases, with 11 bases between them. The CDR3 sequence is CSYDIPNEQFF. The DNA for the CDR3 is TGCAGCTACGACATTCCCAATGAGCAGTTCTTC.

This chain connects TRBV19 to TRBJ2-1; TRBD2 matches 9 bases. The junction had 8 bases not matched to a gene; V was cut back by 6 bases and J by 8 bases. The CDR3 contains 14 residues. Germline CDR1 reads LNHDA; CDR2 reads SQIVND (reference sequence). The CDR3 is CASSYSGSGDEQFF. The CDR3, as DNA: TGTGCCAGTAGCTATAGCGGGAGCGGCGATGAGCAGTTCTTC.

This clone was seen a handful of times. This CDR3 is CASSLYGTGSSYNSPLHF. CDR3 sequence (DNA): TGTGCCAGCAGTTTATATGGGACAGGGAGCTCCTATAATTCACCCCTCCACTTT. The chain combines TRBV28 with TRBJ1-6, with 9 bases fitting TRBD1. Per the germline V gene, CDR1 is MDHEN and CDR2 is SYDVKM. The V and J ends lost 1 base and 0 bases, in that order; junction bases with no gene match: 4. The CDR3 length is 18 residues.

The chain links TRBV10-3 to TRBJ1-1; 9 nucleotides line up with TRBD1. The V segment lost 8 bases and the J segment 1 base; nucleotides outside the gene matches: 2. The CDR3 covers 13 residues. Germline-derived CDR1 and CDR2 are ENHRY and SYGVKD. The CDR3 region has the DNA TGTGCCATCCTGGGACAGGGGAACACTGAAGCTTTCTTT. Its protein is CAILGQGNTEAFF.

The V call is TRBV11-3, the J call TRBJ1-1; TRBD1 agrees at 7 bases. V lost 3 bases and J lost 0; bases outside the gene matches: 16. The CDR3 has 19 residues. Germline CDR1 reads SGHNT; CDR2 reads YENEEA. As DNA, the CDR3 is TGTGCCAGCAGCTTTACCGAAACAGGGGTGGTTTGGATGAACACTGAAGCTTTCTTT. It codes for CASSFTETGVVWMNTEAFF.

The V gene is TRBV7-8, the J gene TRBJ1-1; no firm D call. CDR1 is SGHVS and CDR2 is FQNEAQ in the germline V gene. V was cut by 7 bases and J by 4 bases, with 10 bases left in between. The CDR3 runs 12 residues. This CDR3 reads CASTGLGTEAFF. The CDR3 nucleotides are TGTGCCAGCACGGGTTTGGGCACTGAAGCTTTCTTT.

CDR3 loop: CASSPPGLGGNEQYF. DNA for the CDR3: TGTGCCAGCAGCCCACCGGGACTAGGGGGAAACGAGCAGTACTTC. The chain employs TRBV6-6 and TRBJ2-7; 8 bases agree with TRBD2. The CDR3 has 15 residues. V trimming: 6 bases; J trimming: 5 bases; junction bases outside the gene matches: 12. The germline CDR1 and CDR2 sequences are MNHNY and SVGAGI (reference sequence).

V usage is TRBV5-1 and J usage is TRBJ2-7, with a possible D match to TRBD2 (5 bases). Trimming removed 4 bases at V and 5 bases at J, with 13 bases between. This CDR3 is built from 13 residues. Germline values: CDR1 SGHRS, CDR2 YFSETQ. The CDR3 nucleotides are TGCGCCAGCAGCAAGATGGACGGGAACGAGCAGTACTTC. Its protein is CASSKMDGNEQYF.

This clone has only a few counts. J is TRBJ2-2 and V is TRBV6-5, with 12 positions matching TRBD2. CDR3 size: 14 residues. V lost 6 bases and J lost 10; bases outside the gene matches: 6. The germline V gene encodes CDR1 MNHEY and CDR2 SVGAGI. The CDR3 bases are TGTGCCAGCAGGAGGACTAGCGGGACTGAGGAGCTGTTTTTT. This translates into CASRRTSGTEELFF.

Only one count was recorded for this clone. The chain joins TRBV11-3 to TRBJ2-7; D is undetermined. Trimming took off 0 bases at V and 6 bases at J, with 9 bases between the two ends. CDR1 is SGHNT, CDR2 YENEEA, per germline. The CDR3 length is 13 residues. Here the CDR3 reads CASSLERWSEQYF. CDR3 DNA sequence: TGTGCCAGCAGCTTAGAGAGGTGGTCCGAGCAGTACTTC. Full variable domain (missing parts from reference TRBV11-3 and TRBJ2-7): EAGVVQSPRYKIIEKKQPVAFWCNPISGHNTLYWYLQNLGQGPELLIRYENEEAVDDSQLPKDRFSAERLKGVDSTLKIQPAELGDSAVYLCASSLERWSEQYFGPGTRLTVT.

The chain combines TRBV7-3 with TRBJ2-2; TRBD2 is a possible D gene (5 bases). CDR1 SGHTA and CDR2 FQGTGA come from the germline V gene. V lost 1 base and J lost 5, with 11 bases in between. There are 15 residues in the CDR3. This CDR3 is CASSLNLGATGELFF. CDR3 coding DNA: TGTGCCAGCAGCTTAAATCTGGGAGCGACCGGGGAGCTGTTTTTT.